This entry features one T cell receptor beta chain sequence. Its antigen is currently unknown. The entry originates in a study of cytomegalovirus exposure and HLA in healthy donors. Findings and limits, study-wide: Equally common other TCR beta chains were less clonally expanded than HLA-associated ones, a later analysis found.

It was with 60 Vbeta and 13 Jbeta primers that the PCR ran. Sequencing was performed with immunoSEQ multiplex PCR; in TCRdb, only in-frame clones are kept and a portion is missing. The sample includes roughly 150,000 clones, 70% of them seen just once. The sample taken for sequencing was PBMCs. The origin of this receptor is a woman between 55 and 75 years old in good health and CMV-seropositive.

The CDR3 here is CASSESLGHGELFF. CDR3 sequence (DNA): TGTGCCAGCAGTGAATCCCTGGGCCACGGGGAGCTGTTTTTT. The chain carries TRBV25-1 and TRBJ2-2; no clear D gene. In germline, CDR1 is MGHDK, CDR2 SYGVNS. The germline V and J ends were trimmed by 1 base and 7 bases, with 10 bases remaining between them. CDR3 length: 14 residues.